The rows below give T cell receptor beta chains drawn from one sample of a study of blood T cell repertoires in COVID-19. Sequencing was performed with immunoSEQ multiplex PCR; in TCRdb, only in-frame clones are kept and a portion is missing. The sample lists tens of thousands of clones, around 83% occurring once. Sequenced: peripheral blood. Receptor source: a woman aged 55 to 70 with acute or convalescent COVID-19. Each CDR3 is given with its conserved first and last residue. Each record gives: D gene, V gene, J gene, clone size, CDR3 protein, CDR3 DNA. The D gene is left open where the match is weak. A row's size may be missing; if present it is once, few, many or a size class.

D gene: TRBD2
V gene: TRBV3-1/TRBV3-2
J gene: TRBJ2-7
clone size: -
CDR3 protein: CASSRPTSGVYEQYF
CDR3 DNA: TGTGCCAGCAGCCGACCGACTAGCGGGGTCTACGAGCAGTACTTC

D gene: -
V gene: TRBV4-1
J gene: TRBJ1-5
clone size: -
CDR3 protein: CASSQDPANQPQHF
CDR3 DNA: TGCGCCAGCAGCCAAGATCCTGCGAATCAGCCCCAGCATTTT

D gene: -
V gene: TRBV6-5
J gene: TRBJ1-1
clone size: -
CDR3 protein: CASSFRGLNTEAFF
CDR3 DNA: TGTGCCAGCAGCTTCAGGGGACTGAACACTGAAGCTTTCTTT

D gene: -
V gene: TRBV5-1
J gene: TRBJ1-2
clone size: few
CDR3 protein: CASSPGRAGEANYGYTF
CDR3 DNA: TGCGCCAGCAGCCCGGGCAGGGCAGGGGAAGCTAACTATGGCTACACCTTC

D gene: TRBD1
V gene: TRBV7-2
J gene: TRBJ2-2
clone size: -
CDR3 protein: CARQGAQTGELFF
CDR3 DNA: TGTGCCAGACAGGGGGCTCAAACCGGGGAGCTGTTTTTT

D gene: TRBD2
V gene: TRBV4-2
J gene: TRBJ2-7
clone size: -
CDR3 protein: CASSQELAGRLSSYEQYF
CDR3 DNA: TGTGCCAGCAGCCAAGAACTAGCGGGGCGGTTAAGCTCCTACGAGCAGTACTTC

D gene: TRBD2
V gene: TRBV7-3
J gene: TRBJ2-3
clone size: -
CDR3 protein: CASSSSSGGAHTQYF
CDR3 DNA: TGTGCCAGCAGCTCTTCTAGCGGGGGGGCGCATACGCAGTATTTT

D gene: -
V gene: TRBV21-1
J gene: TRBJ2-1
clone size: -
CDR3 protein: CASSKGTSHEQFF
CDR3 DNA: TGTGCCAGCAGCAAAGGAACTAGCCATGAGCAGTTCTTC

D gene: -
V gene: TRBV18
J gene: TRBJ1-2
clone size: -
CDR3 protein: CASSTTVSNYGYTF
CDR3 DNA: TGTGCCAGCTCTACCACGGTTTCTAACTATGGCTACACCTTC

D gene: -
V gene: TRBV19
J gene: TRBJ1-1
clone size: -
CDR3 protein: CASSIGQGNTEAFF
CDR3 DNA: TGTGCCAGTAGTATAGGGCAGGGGAACACTGAAGCTTTCTTT

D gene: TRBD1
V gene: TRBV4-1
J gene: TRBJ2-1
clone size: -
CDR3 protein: CASSQAGTGVYNEQFF
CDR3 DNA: TGCGCCAGCAGCCAAGCCGGGACAGGTGTCTACAATGAGCAGTTCTTC

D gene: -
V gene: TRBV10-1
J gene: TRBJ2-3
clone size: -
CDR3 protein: CASGERVDPDTQYF
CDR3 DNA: TGCGCCAGCGGGGAGCGAGTCGACCCAGATACGCAGTATTTT

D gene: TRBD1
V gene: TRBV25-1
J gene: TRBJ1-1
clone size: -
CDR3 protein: CASSLDRGTEAFF
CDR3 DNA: TGTGCCAGCAGTCTTGACAGGGGCACTGAAGCTTTCTTT

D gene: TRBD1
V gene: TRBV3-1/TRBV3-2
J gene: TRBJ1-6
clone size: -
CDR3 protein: CASSQGQGGSPLHF
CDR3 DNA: TGTGCCAGCAGCCAAGGACAGGGGGGATCACCCCTCCACTTT

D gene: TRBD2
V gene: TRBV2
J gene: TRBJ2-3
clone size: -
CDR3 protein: CASSLLGSGGEISTDTQYF
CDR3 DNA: TGTGCCAGCAGTCTCCTTGGAAGCGGGGGGGAGATTAGCACAGATACGCAGTATTTT

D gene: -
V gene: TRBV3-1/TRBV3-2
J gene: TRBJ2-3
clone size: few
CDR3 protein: CASSQDLTGRPTQYF
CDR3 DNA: TGTGCCAGCAGCCAAGATTTGACAGGCAGGCCTACGCAGTATTTT

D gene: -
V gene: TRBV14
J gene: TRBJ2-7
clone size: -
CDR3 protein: CASSQEGRGSEQYF
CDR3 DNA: TGTGCCAGCAGCCAAGAAGGCCGGGGGAGCGAGCAGTACTTC

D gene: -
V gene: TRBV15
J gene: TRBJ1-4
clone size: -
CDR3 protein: CATSSEQEANEKLFF
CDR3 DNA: TGTGCCACCAGCAGTGAACAAGAGGCTAATGAAAAACTGTTTTTT

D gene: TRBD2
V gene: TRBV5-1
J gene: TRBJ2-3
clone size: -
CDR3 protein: CASGGLAGGDTQYF
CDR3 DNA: TGCGCCAGCGGGGGACTAGCGGGCGGGGATACGCAGTATTTT

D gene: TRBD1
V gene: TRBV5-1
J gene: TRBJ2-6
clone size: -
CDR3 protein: CASRPTPTGTGYSGANVLTF
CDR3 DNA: TGCGCCAGCCGCCCGACCCCTACCGGGACAGGCTACTCTGGGGCCAACGTCCTGACTTTC

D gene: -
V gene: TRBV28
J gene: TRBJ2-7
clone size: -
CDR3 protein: CASSLSGEGSYEQYF
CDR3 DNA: TGTGCCAGCAGCCTTAGCGGAGAGGGATCCTACGAGCAGTACTTC

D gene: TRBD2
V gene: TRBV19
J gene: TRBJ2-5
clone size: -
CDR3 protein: CASSMIAGAYETQYF
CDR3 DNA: TGTGCCAGTAGTATGATAGCGGGAGCGTACGAGACCCAGTACTTC

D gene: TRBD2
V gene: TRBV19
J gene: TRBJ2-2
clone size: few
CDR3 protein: CASRRLALNTGELFF
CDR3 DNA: TGTGCCAGTAGGCGACTAGCGCTGAACACCGGGGAGCTGTTTTTT